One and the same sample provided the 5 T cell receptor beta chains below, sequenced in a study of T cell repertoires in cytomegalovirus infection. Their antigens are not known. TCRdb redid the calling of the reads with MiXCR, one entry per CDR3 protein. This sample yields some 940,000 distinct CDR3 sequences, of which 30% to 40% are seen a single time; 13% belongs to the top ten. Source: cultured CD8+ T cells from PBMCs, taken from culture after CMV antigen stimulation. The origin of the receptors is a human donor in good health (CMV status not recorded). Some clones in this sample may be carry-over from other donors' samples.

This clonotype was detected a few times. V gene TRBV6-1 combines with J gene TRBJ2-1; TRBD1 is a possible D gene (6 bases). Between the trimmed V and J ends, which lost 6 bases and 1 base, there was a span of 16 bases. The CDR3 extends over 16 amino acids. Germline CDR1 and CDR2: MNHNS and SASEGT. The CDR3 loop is CASRLWDIFSYNEQFF. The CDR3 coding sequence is TGTGCCAGCAGACTATGGGACATCTTTTCCTACAATGAGCAGTTCTTC.

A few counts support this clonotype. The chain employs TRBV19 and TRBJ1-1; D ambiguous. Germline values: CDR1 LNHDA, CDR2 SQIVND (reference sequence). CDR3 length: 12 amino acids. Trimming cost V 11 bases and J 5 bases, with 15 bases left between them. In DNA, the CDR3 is TGTGCCTGCCTGTCGGGGTTAACTGAAGCTTTCTTT. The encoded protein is CACLSGLTEAFF.

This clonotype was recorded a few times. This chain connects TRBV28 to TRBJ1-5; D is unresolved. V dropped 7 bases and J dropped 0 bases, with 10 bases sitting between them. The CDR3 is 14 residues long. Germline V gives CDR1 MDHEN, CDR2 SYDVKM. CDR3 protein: CASTRQSSNQPQHF. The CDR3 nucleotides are TGTGCCAGCACCCGACAAAGTAGCAATCAGCCCCAGCATTTT.

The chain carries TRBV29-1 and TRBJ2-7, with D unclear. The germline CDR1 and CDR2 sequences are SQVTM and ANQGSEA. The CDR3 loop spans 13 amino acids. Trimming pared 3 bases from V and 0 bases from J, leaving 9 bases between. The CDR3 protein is CSVDGSSSYEQYF. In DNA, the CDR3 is TGCAGCGTTGACGGGTCGAGCTCCTACGAGCAGTACTTC.

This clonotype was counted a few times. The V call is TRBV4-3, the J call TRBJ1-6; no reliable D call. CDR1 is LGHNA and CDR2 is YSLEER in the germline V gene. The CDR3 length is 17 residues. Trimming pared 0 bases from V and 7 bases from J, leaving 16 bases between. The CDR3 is CASSQDPGRAVNSPLHF. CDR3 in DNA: TGCGCCAGCAGCCAAGATCCGGGCCGAGCCGTAAATTCACCCCTCCACTTT.